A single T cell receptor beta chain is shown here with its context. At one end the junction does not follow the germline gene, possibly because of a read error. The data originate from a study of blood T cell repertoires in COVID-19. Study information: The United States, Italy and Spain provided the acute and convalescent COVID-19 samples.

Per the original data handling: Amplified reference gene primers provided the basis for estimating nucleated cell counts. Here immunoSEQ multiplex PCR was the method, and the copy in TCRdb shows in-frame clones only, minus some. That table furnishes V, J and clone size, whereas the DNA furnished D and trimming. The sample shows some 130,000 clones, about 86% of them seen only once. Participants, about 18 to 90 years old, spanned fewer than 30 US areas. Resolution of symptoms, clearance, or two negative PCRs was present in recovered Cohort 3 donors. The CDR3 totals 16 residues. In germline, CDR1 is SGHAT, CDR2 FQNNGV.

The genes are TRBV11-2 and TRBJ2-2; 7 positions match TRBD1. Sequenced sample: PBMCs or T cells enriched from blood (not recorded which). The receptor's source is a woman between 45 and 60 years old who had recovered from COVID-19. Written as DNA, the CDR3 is TGTGCCAGCACCTTACGGGACAGAACGAACACCGGGGAGCTGTTTTTT. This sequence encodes CASTLRDRTNTGELFF.